This is a list of T cell receptor beta chains from one sample in a study of shared T cell receptors in the human thymus. Profiled with immunoSEQ multiplex PCR; TCRdb holds only in-frame clones, not every one. The data show hundreds of thousands of clones, more than 75% seen once. The same data also contributed to another study, on human thymus T cells.

Sequenced material: thymocytes. Receptor source: a boy under two years old with a congenital heart defect. Both conserved end residues are part of each CDR3. Each record gives: D gene, clone size, V gene, J gene, CDR3 protein, CDR3 DNA. The D gene is left open where the match is weak. Clone size is stated in some rows and not others, as once, few, many or a class when expanded.

d_gene: TRBD1; abundance: .; v_gene: TRBV7-6; j_gene: TRBJ1-1; CDR3aa: CASSENRGLNTEAFF; CDR3nt: TGTGCCAGCAGCGAAAACAGGGGGCTAAACACTGAAGCTTTCTTT
d_gene: TRBD2; abundance: .; v_gene: TRBV30; j_gene: TRBJ2-7; CDR3aa: CAWKRLAGGYEQYF; CDR3nt: TGTGCCTGGAAACGACTAGCGGGGGGCTACGAGCAGTACTTC
d_gene: .; abundance: .; v_gene: TRBV7-2; j_gene: TRBJ1-2; CDR3aa: CASTREGLGCYTF; CDR3nt: TGTGCCAGCACCCGGGAGGGGTTAGGGTGCTACACCTTC
d_gene: TRBD1; abundance: .; v_gene: TRBV30; j_gene: TRBJ2-7; CDR3aa: CAWSWGTGNTTKIYEQYF; CDR3nt: TGTGCCTGGAGTTGGGGGACAGGCAATACCACGAAGATTTACGAGCAGTACTTC
d_gene: .; abundance: .; v_gene: TRBV6-5; j_gene: TRBJ2-5; CDR3aa: CASRCSETQYF; CDR3nt: TGTGCCAGCAGGTGTAGTGAGACCCAGTACTTC
d_gene: TRBD2; abundance: .; v_gene: TRBV2; j_gene: TRBJ2-3; CDR3aa: CASRVDGLAEEGGTDTQYF; CDR3nt: TGTGCCAGCAGGGTGGATGGACTAGCGGAGGAGGGTGGCACAGATACGCAGTATTTT
d_gene: .; abundance: .; v_gene: TRBV7-9; j_gene: TRBJ2-7; CDR3aa: CASSFQGGRLTYEQYF; CDR3nt: TGTGCCAGCAGCTTTCAAGGCGGGCGGTTGACCTACGAGCAGTACTTC
d_gene: TRBD2; abundance: .; v_gene: TRBV23-1; j_gene: TRBJ2-7; CDR3aa: CASSLSPGTSGSCSSYEQYF; CDR3nt: TGCGCCAGCAGCCTATCTCCCGGGACTAGCGGTAGCTGCAGCTCCTACGAGCAGTACTTC
d_gene: TRBD2; abundance: .; v_gene: TRBV7-2; j_gene: TRBJ2-5; CDR3aa: CASRLIAGVQETQYF; CDR3nt: TGTGCCAGCAGACTTATAGCGGGAGTCCAAGAGACCCAGTACTTC
d_gene: TRBD1; abundance: few; v_gene: TRBV5-6; j_gene: TRBJ2-7; CDR3aa: CASSFRQGDSYEQYF; CDR3nt: TGTGCCAGCAGCTTTCGACAGGGTGATTCCTACGAGCAGTACTTC
d_gene: TRBD2; abundance: .; v_gene: TRBV19; j_gene: TRBJ2-3; CDR3aa: CASSTRDVKTRTGLAGPGTDTQYF; CDR3nt: TGTGCCAGTAGTACTCGGGACGTTAAGACCCGGACGGGACTAGCGGGGCCCGGTACAGATACGCAGTATTTT
d_gene: .; abundance: .; v_gene: TRBV15; j_gene: TRBJ2-2; CDR3aa: CATSRASARDTGELFF; CDR3nt: TGTGCCACCAGCAGAGCTTCCGCAAGAGACACCGGGGAGCTGTTTTTT
d_gene: TRBD2; abundance: .; v_gene: TRBV27; j_gene: TRBJ2-7; CDR3aa: CASSSTSGRPGSEQYF; CDR3nt: TGTGCCAGCAGTTCTACTAGCGGTCGCCCTGGGTCCGAGCAGTACTTC
d_gene: TRBD1; abundance: .; v_gene: TRBV29-1; j_gene: TRBJ1-2; CDR3aa: CSVEATGPYGYTF; CDR3nt: TGCAGCGTTGAAGCGACAGGGCCCTATGGCTACACCTTC
d_gene: TRBD2; abundance: .; v_gene: TRBV18; j_gene: TRBJ2-3; CDR3aa: CASSPSVSGTQRADTQYF; CDR3nt: TGTGCCAGCTCACCAAGTGTTAGCGGGACCCAAAGGGCAGATACGCAGTATTTT
d_gene: .; abundance: .; v_gene: TRBV5-6; j_gene: TRBJ2-7; CDR3aa: CASSLETTSEQYF; CDR3nt: TGTGCCAGCAGCTTGGAGACTACTAGCGAGCAGTACTTC
d_gene: TRBD1; abundance: .; v_gene: TRBV19; j_gene: TRBJ1-2; CDR3aa: CASTLVGQGAGYTF; CDR3nt: TGTGCCAGTACCCTCGTAGGACAGGGGGCTGGCTACACCTTC
d_gene: TRBD1; abundance: .; v_gene: TRBV28; j_gene: TRBJ2-1; CDR3aa: CASSAGQGLNEQFF; CDR3nt: TGTGCCAGCAGTGCGGGACAGGGGTTAAATGAGCAGTTCTTC
d_gene: TRBD2; abundance: .; v_gene: TRBV5-6; j_gene: TRBJ2-1; CDR3aa: CASSHGLAGFDGEQFF; CDR3nt: TGTGCCAGCAGCCACGGACTAGCGGGCTTTGACGGTGAGCAGTTCTTC
d_gene: .; abundance: .; v_gene: TRBV13; j_gene: TRBJ2-3; CDR3aa: CASSPKTDPTSTDTQYF; CDR3nt: TGTGCCAGCAGCCCGAAGACAGACCCTACGAGCACAGATACGCAGTATTTT
d_gene: .; abundance: few; v_gene: TRBV6-1; j_gene: TRBJ1-2; CDR3aa: CASSKGPLANYGYTF; CDR3nt: TGTGCCAGCAGTAAAGGGCCCTTGGCTAACTATGGCTACACCTTC
d_gene: TRBD1; abundance: .; v_gene: TRBV6-1; j_gene: TRBJ2-7; CDR3aa: CASSEAVQGVSYEQYF; CDR3nt: TGTGCCAGCAGTGAAGCGGTGCAGGGGGTTTCCTACGAGCAGTACTTC
d_gene: .; abundance: .; v_gene: TRBV5-1; j_gene: TRBJ2-7; CDR3aa: CASSPVLGGEQYF; CDR3nt: TGCGCCAGCAGCCCGGTGTTGGGGGGCGAGCAGTACTTC
d_gene: .; abundance: .; v_gene: TRBV30; j_gene: TRBJ1-1; CDR3aa: CAWEAGLNTEAFF; CDR3nt: TGTGCCTGGGAGGCGGGATTAAACACTGAAGCTTTCTTT
d_gene: TRBD2; abundance: .; v_gene: TRBV11-2; j_gene: TRBJ2-1; CDR3aa: CASSWRLAGVNEQFF; CDR3nt: TGTGCCAGCAGCTGGCGACTAGCGGGAGTCAATGAGCAGTTCTTC
d_gene: .; abundance: .; v_gene: TRBV4-2; j_gene: TRBJ2-7; CDR3aa: CASSQIPVQGYYEQYF; CDR3nt: TGTGCCAGCAGCCAGATCCCGGTCCAGGGGTACTACGAGCAGTACTTC
d_gene: .; abundance: .; v_gene: TRBV19; j_gene: TRBJ1-1; CDR3aa: CATSPRAPGNTEAFF; CDR3nt: TGTGCCACCAGCCCCAGAGCCCCAGGGAACACTGAAGCTTTCTTT
d_gene: .; abundance: few; v_gene: TRBV4-3; j_gene: TRBJ2-7; CDR3aa: CASSRRGLVKRDEQYF; CDR3nt: TGCGCCAGCAGCAGACGGGGACTTGTCAAACGGGACGAGCAGTACTTC
d_gene: TRBD2; abundance: .; v_gene: TRBV5-4; j_gene: TRBJ2-2; CDR3aa: CASSLGGLAGGNTGELFF; CDR3nt: TGTGCCAGCAGCTTGGGGGGACTAGCGGGAGGTAACACCGGGGAGCTGTTTTTT
d_gene: TRBD2; abundance: few; v_gene: TRBV28; j_gene: TRBJ2-7; CDR3aa: CASSSPPGLAGLYEQYF; CDR3nt: TGTGCCAGCAGTTCCCCTCCGGGACTAGCGGGTCTCTACGAGCAGTACTTC
d_gene: TRBD2; abundance: .; v_gene: TRBV30; j_gene: TRBJ2-7; CDR3aa: CAWSVPGLAGDGSSYEQYF; CDR3nt: TGTGCCTGGAGTGTTCCGGGACTAGCGGGAGATGGGAGCTCCTACGAGCAGTACTTC
d_gene: .; abundance: .; v_gene: TRBV7-9; j_gene: TRBJ2-5; CDR3aa: CASSSPTGLSQETQYF; CDR3nt: TGTGCCAGCAGCTCTCCCACAGGATTATCGCAAGAGACCCAGTACTTC
d_gene: TRBD1; abundance: .; v_gene: TRBV19; j_gene: TRBJ2-7; CDR3aa: CASSGTGVIYEQYF; CDR3nt: TGTGCCAGTAGCGGGACAGGGGTTATCTACGAGCAGTACTTC
d_gene: TRBD1; abundance: .; v_gene: TRBV29-1; j_gene: TRBJ2-3; CDR3aa: CSVEEVRTGYADTQYF; CDR3nt: TGCAGCGTTGAAGAGGTCCGGACAGGGTACGCAGATACGCAGTATTTT
d_gene: .; abundance: .; v_gene: TRBV27; j_gene: TRBJ1-2; CDR3aa: CASSLSRGKGTYGYTF; CDR3nt: TGTGCCAGCAGTTTATCGCGAGGGAAGGGAACCTATGGCTACACCTTC
d_gene: .; abundance: .; v_gene: TRBV30; j_gene: TRBJ2-3; CDR3aa: CAWRRLGGTDTQYF; CDR3nt: TGTGCCTGGAGAAGGTTAGGAGGAACAGATACGCAGTATTTT
d_gene: .; abundance: .; v_gene: TRBV6-5; j_gene: TRBJ2-2; CDR3aa: CASSYSRQRNTGELFF; CDR3nt: TGTGCCAGCAGTTACTCGCGACAAAGGAACACCGGGGAGCTGTTTTTT
d_gene: .; abundance: few; v_gene: TRBV28; j_gene: TRBJ1-3; CDR3aa: CASSNRTHTSGNTIYF; CDR3nt: TGTGCCAGCTCGAATCGGACACACACCTCTGGAAACACCATATATTTT
d_gene: .; abundance: .; v_gene: TRBV19; j_gene: TRBJ2-1; CDR3aa: CASIFPVSYNEQFF; CDR3nt: TGTGCCAGTATCTTTCCAGTCTCCTACAATGAGCAGTTCTTC
d_gene: TRBD2; abundance: few; v_gene: TRBV11-2; j_gene: TRBJ2-3; CDR3aa: CASSHRLADTDTQYF; CDR3nt: TGTGCCAGCAGCCACCGACTAGCGGACACAGATACGCAGTATTTT
d_gene: TRBD1; abundance: .; v_gene: TRBV27; j_gene: TRBJ2-2; CDR3aa: CASSPHPTAGTGSTGELFF; CDR3nt: TGTGCCAGCAGCCCCCACCCCACCGCCGGGACAGGGAGCACCGGGGAGCTGTTTTTT
d_gene: TRBD1; abundance: .; v_gene: TRBV14; j_gene: TRBJ2-7; CDR3aa: CASSPIDRAGSYEQYF; CDR3nt: TGTGCCAGCAGCCCCATCGACAGGGCCGGTTCCTACGAGCAGTACTTC
d_gene: .; abundance: .; v_gene: TRBV2; j_gene: TRBJ2-5; CDR3aa: CASRHRGGETQYF; CDR3nt: TGTGCCAGCAGGCATCGGGGTGGAGAGACCCAGTACTTC
d_gene: .; abundance: .; v_gene: TRBV10-3; j_gene: TRBJ1-5; CDR3aa: CAISEGAWHQPQHF; CDR3nt: TGTGCCATCAGTGAGGGGGCCTGGCATCAGCCCCAGCATTTT
d_gene: .; abundance: few; v_gene: TRBV6-1; j_gene: TRBJ1-1; CDR3aa: CASSVATEAFF; CDR3nt: TGTGCCAGCAGTGTGGCCACTGAAGCTTTCTTT
d_gene: .; abundance: .; v_gene: TRBV12-5; j_gene: TRBJ2-1; CDR3aa: CASGYRGEQFF; CDR3nt: TGTGCTAGTGGGTACCGAGGGGAGCAGTTCTTC
d_gene: .; abundance: .; v_gene: TRBV27; j_gene: TRBJ2-5; CDR3aa: CASRERPAMEETQYF; CDR3nt: TGTGCCAGCAGGGAACGGCCAGCCATGGAGGAGACCCAGTACTTC
d_gene: .; abundance: .; v_gene: TRBV7-2; j_gene: TRBJ2-7; CDR3aa: CASSPRGEGGYDEQYF; CDR3nt: TGTGCCAGCAGCCCCCGCGGGGAAGGGGGCTACGACGAGCAGTACTTC
d_gene: TRBD2; abundance: .; v_gene: TRBV27; j_gene: TRBJ2-5; CDR3aa: CASSLTSGRKETQYF; CDR3nt: TGTGCCAGCAGTTTAACGAGCGGGAGGAAAGAGACCCAGTACTTC
d_gene: .; abundance: .; v_gene: TRBV7-9; j_gene: TRBJ2-7; CDR3aa: CASSSGDYEQYF; CDR3nt: TGTGCCAGCAGCTCGGGGGACTACGAGCAGTACTTC